The clone carrying this TCR beta chain was observed a single time. Its antigen is as yet unknown. Measured with immunoSEQ multiplex PCR; TCRdb has only the in-frame clones, and not every one. The data hold about 170,000 clones, with just under 95% observed a single time. The data are from a study of T cell responses to AZD1222 COVID-19 vaccine. Study observations and caveats: Mostly white British, mostly female donors; authors suggested clonal diversity may be underestimated. Seropositive status at baseline applied to only a handful of AZD1222 recipients.

The length of the CDR3 is 15 residues. CDR1 is SGHVS, CDR2 FNYEAQ, per germline. J lost 3 bases, V lost 5 bases, and 10 bases had no gene match. The source is an adult in good health. The gene calls are TRBV7-6 and TRBJ2-7; 7 bases map to TRBD1. Sequencing was performed on peripheral blood, taken on day 0 of AZD1222 vaccination. CDR3 nucleotide sequence: TGTGCCAGCAGCCAGAGGGACAGAGCTAACTACGAGCAGTACTTC. Translation gives CASSQRDRANYEQYF.